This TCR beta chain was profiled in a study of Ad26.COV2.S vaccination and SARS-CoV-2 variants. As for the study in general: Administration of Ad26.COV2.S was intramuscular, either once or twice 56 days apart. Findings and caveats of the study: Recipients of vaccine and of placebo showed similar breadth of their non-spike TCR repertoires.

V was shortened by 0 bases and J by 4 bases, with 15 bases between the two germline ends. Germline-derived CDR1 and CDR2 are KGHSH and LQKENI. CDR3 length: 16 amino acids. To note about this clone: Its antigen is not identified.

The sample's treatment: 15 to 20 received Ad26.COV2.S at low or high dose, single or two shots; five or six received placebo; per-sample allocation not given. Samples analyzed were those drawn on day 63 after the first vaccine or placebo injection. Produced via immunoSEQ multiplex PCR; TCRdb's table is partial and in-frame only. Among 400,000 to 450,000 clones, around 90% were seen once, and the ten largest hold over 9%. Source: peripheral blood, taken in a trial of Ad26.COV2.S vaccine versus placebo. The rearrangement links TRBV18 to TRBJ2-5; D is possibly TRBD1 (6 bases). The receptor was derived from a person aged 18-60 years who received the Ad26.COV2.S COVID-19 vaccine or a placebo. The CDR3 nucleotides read TGTGCCAGCTCACCACCAACCGGGACAAAGGGAGAGACCCAGTACTTC. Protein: CASSPPTGTKGETQYF.